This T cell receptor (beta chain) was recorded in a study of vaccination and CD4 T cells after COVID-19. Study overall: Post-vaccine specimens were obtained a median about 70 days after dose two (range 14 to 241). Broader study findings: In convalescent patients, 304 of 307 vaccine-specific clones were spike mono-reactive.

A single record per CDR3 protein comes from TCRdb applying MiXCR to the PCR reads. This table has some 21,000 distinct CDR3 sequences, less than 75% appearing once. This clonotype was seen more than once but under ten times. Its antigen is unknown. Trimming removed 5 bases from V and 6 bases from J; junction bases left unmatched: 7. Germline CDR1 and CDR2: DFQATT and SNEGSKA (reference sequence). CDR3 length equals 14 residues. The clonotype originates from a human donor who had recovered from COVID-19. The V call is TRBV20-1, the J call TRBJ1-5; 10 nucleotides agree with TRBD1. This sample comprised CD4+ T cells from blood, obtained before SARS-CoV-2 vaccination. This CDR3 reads CSAEDRGFGQPQHF. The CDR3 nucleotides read TGCAGTGCTGAGGACAGGGGGTTTGGTCAGCCCCAGCATTTT.